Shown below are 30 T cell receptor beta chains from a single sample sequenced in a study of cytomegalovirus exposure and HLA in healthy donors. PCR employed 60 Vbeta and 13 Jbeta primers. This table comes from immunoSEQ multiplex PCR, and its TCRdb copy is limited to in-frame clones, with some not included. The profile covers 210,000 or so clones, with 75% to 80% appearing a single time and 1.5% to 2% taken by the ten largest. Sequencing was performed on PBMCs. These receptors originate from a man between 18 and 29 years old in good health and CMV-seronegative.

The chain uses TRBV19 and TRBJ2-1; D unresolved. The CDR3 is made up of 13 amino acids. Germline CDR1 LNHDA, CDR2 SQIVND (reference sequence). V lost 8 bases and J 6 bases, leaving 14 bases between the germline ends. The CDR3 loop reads CASSRLDVNEQFF. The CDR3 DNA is TGTGCCAGTTCCAGACTGGATGTCAATGAGCAGTTCTTC. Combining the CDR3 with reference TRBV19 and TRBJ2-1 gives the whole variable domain DGGITQSPKYLFRKEGQNVTLSCEQNLNHDAMYWYRQDPGQGLRLIYYSQIVNDFQKGDIAEGYSVSREKKESFPLTVTSAQKNPTAFYLCASSRLDVNEQFFGPGTRLTVL.

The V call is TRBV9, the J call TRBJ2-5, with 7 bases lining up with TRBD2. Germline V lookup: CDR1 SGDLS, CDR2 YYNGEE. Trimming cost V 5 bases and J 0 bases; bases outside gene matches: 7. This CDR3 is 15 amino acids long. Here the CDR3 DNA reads TGTGCCAGCAGTTTTGTGGCGGGAGACCAAGAGACCCAGTACTTC. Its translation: CASSFVAGDQETQYF.

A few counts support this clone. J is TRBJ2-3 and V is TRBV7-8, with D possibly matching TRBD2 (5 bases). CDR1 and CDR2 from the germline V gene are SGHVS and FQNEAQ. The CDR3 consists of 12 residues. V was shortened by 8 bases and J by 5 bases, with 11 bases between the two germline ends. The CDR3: CASASPQDTQYF. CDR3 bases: TGTGCCAGCGCTAGCCCCCAAGATACGCAGTATTTT.

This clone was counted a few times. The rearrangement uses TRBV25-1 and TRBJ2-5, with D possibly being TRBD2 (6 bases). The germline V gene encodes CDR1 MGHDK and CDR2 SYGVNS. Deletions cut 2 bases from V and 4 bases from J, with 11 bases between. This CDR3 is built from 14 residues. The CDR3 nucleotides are TGTGCCAGCAGTGAAATTCGGGGGTTAGAGACCCAGTACTTC. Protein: CASSEIRGLETQYF.

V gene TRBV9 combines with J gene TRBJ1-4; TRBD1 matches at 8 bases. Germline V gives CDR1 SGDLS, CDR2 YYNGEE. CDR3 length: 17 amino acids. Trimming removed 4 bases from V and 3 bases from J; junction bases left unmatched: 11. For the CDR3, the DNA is TGTGCCAGCAGCCCAGGGACAGGAGTAGCTTCTAATGAAAAACTGTTTTTT. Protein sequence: CASSPGTGVASNEKLFF.

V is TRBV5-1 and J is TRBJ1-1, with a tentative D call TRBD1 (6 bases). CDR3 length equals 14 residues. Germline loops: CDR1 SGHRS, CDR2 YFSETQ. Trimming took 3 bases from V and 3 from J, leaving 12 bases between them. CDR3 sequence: CASSSTNRDTEAFF. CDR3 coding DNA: TGCGCCAGCAGCTCTACTAACAGGGACACTGAAGCTTTCTTT.

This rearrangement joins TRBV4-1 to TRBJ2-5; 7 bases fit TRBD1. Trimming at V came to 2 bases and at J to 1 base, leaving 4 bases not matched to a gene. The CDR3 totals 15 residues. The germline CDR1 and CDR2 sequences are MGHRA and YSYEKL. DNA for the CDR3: TGCGCCAGCAGCCAATATTGGGACAGCCAAGAGACCCAGTACTTC. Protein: CASSQYWDSQETQYF.

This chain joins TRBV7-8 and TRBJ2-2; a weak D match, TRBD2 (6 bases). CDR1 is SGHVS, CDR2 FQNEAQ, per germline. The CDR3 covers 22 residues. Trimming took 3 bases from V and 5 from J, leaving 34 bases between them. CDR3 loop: CASSFYGRTLPTASQSTGELFF. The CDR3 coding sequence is TGTGCCAGCAGCTTTTATGGGAGGACACTGCCTACAGCCAGTCAGAGTACCGGGGAGCTGTTTTTT.

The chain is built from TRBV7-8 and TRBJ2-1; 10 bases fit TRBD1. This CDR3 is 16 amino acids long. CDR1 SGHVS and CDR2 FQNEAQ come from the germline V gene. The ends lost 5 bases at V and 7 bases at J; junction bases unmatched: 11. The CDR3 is CASSPRDRGGLNEQFF. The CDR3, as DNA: TGTGCCAGCAGCCCAAGGGACAGGGGAGGGTTGAATGAGCAGTTCTTC.

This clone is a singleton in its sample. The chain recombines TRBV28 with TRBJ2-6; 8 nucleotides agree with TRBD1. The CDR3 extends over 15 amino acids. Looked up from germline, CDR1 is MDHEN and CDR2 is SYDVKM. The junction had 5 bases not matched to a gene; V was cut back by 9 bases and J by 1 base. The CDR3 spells CASTGGWSGANVLTF. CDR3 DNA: TGTGCCAGTACAGGGGGATGGTCTGGGGCCAACGTCCTGACTTTC.

CDR3 DNA: TGTGCCAGCAGCTACGGGTACAACAACTATGGCTACACCTTC. As protein: CASSYGYNNYGYTF. The chain links TRBV7-2 to TRBJ1-2; D ambiguous. From germline, CDR1 is SGHTA and CDR2 FQGNSA. The CDR3 has 14 residues. The V end lost 4 bases, the J end lost 2 bases, and 11 bases lay between the germline ends.

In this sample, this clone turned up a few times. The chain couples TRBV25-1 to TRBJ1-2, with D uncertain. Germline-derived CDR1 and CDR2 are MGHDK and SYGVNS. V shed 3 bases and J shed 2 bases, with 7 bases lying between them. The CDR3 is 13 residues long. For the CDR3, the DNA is TGTGCCAGCAGTGAGCCAGTAAACTATGGCTACACCTTC. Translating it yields CASSEPVNYGYTF.

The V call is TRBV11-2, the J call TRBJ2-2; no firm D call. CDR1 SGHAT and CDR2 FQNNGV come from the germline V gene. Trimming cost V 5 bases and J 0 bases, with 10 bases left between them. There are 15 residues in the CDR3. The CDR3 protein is CASSPYFANTGELFF. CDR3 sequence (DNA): TGTGCCAGCAGCCCATACTTCGCGAACACCGGGGAGCTGTTTTTT.

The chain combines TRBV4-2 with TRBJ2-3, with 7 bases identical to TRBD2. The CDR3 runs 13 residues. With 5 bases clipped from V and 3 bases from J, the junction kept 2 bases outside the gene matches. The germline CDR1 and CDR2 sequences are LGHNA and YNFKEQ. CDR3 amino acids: CASSTSVTDTQYF. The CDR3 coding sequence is TGTGCCAGCAGCACTAGCGTAACAGATACGCAGTATTTT.

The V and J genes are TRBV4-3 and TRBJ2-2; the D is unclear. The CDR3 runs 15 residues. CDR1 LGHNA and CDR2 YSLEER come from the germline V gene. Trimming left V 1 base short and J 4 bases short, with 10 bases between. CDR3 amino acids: CASSQVRTVTGELFF. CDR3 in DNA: TGCGCCAGCAGCCAAGTTAGAACCGTCACCGGGGAGCTGTTTTTT.

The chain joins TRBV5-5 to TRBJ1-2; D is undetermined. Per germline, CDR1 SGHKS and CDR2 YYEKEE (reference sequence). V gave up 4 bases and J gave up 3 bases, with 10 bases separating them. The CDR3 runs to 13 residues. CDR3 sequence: CASSREPDYGYTF. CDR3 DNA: TGTGCCAGCAGCCGCGAACCTGACTATGGCTACACCTTC.

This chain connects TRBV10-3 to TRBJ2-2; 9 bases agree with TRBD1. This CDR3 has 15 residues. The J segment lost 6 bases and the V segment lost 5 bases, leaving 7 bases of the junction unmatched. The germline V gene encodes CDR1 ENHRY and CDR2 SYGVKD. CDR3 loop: CAISIGQGRAGELFF. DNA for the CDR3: TGTGCCATCAGTATTGGACAGGGGCGGGCCGGGGAGCTGTTTTTT.

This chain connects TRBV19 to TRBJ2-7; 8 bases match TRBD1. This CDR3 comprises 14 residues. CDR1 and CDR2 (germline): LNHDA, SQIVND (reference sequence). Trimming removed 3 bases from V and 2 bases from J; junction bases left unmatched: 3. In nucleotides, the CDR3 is TGTGCCAGTAGTATTGGACAGGGTGCCTACGAGCAGTACTTC. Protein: CASSIGQGAYEQYF.

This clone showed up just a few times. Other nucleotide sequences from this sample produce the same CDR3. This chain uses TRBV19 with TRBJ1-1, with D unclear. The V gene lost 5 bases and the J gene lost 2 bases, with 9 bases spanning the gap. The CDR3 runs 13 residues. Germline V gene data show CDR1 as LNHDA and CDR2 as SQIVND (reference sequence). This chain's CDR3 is CASSAGLNTEAFF. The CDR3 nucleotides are TGTGCCAGTAGTGCCGGTCTCAACACTGAAGCTTTCTTT.

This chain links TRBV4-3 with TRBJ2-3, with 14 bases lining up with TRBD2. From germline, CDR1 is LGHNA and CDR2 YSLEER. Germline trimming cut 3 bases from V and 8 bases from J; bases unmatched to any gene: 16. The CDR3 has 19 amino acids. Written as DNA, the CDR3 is TGCGCCAGCAGCCAGGCGACTAGCGGGAGGGCTACGTTCCTGGGTACGCAGTATTTT. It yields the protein CASSQATSGRATFLGTQYF.

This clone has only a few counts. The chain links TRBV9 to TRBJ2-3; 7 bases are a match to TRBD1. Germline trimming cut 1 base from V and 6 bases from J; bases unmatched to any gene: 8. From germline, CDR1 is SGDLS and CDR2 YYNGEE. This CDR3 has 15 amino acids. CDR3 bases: TGTGCCAGCAGCGTACGTACAGGGGATGGGGATACGCAGTATTTT. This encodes CASSVRTGDGDTQYF.

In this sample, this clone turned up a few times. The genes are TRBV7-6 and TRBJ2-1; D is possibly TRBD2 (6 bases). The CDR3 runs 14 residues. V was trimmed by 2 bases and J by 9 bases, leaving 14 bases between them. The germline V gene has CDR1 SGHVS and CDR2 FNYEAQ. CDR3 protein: CASSLISGSGEQFF. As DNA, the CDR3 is TGTGCCAGCAGCTTAATTTCCGGTAGCGGTGAGCAGTTCTTC.

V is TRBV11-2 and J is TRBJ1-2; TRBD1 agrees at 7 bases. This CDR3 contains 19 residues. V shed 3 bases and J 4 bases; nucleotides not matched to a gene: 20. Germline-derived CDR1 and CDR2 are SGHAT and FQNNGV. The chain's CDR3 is CASSLGANWDSSATYGYTF. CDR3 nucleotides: TGTGCCAGCAGCTTGGGGGCAAACTGGGACAGCTCTGCCACCTATGGCTACACCTTC. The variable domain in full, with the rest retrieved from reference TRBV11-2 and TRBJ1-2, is EAGVAQSPRYKIIEKRQSVAFWCNPISGHATLYWYQQILGQGPKLLIQFQNNGVVDDSQLPKDRFSAERLKGVDSTLKIQPAKLEDSAVYLCASSLGANWDSSATYGYTFGSGTRLTVV.

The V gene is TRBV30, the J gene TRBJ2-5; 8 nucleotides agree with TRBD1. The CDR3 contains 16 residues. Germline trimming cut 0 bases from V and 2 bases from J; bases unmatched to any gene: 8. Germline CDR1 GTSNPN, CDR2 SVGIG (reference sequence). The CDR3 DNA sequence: TGTGCCTGGAGTGTACAGGCAGGGGGCGGGCAAGAGACCCAGTACTTC. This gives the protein CAWSVQAGGGQETQYF. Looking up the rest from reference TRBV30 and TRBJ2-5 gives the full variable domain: SQTIHQWPATLVQPVGSPLSLECTVEGTSNPNLYWYRQAAGRGLQLLFYSVGIGQISSEVPQNLSASRPQDRQFILSSKKLLLSDSGFYLCAWSVQAGGGQETQYFGPGTRLLVL.

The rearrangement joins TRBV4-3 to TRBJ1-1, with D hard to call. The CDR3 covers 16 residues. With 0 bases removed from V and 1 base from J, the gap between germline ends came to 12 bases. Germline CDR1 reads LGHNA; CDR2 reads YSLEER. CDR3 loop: CASSQDTRTWNTEAFF. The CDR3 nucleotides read TGCGCCAGCAGCCAAGATACCCGGACTTGGAACACTGAAGCTTTCTTT.

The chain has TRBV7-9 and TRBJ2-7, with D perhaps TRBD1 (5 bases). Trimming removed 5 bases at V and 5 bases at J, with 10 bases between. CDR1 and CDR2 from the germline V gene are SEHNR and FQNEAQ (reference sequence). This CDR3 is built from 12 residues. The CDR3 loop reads CASSPEGDEQYF. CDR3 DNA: TGTGCCAGCAGCCCAGAAGGGGACGAGCAGTACTTC.

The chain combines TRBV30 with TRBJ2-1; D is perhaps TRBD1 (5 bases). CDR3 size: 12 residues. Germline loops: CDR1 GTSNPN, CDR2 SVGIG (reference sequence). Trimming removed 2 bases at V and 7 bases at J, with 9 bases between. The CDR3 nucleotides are TGTGCCTGGAGTAGACAGATTAATGAGCAGTTCTTC. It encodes CAWSRQINEQFF.

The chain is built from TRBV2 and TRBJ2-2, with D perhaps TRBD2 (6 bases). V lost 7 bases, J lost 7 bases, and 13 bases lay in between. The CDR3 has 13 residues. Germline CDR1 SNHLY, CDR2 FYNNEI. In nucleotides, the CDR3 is TGTGCCAGCAACGGGGGTTCTGGCGGGGAGCTGTTTTTT. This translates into CASNGGSGGELFF.

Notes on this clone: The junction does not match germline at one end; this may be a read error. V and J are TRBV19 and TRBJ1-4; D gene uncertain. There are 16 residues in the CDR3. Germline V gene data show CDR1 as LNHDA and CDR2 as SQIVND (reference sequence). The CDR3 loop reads CASSVEIQATNEKLFF. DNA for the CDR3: TGTGCCAGTAGTGTAGAGATCCAGGCGACTAATGAAAAACTGTTTTTT. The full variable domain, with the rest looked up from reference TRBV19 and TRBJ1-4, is DGGITQSPKYLFRKEGQNVTLSCEQNLNHDAMYWYRQDPGQGLRLIYYSQIVNDFQKGDIAEGYSVSREKKESFPLTVTSAQKNPTAFYLCASSVEIQATNEKLFFGSGTQLSVL.

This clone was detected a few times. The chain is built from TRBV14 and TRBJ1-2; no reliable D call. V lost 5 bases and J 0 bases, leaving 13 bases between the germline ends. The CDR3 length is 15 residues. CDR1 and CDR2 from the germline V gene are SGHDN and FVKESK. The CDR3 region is CASSDTELANYGYTF. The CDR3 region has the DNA TGTGCCAGCAGCGATACAGAGTTAGCTAACTATGGCTACACCTTC.